This T cell receptor (beta chain) is drawn from a study of long-term antiretroviral therapy in people with HIV. The CDR3 length is 13 residues. Trimming cost V 2 bases and J 6 bases, with 7 bases left between them. CDR1 and CDR2 (germline): SGHNT, YENEEA. Study-level results: Diversity went up after ART and still fell short of transplant donor controls.

Every specimen held between roughly 0.85-11 million cryopreserved PBMC. These were thawed and washed before DNA extraction. This clone is a singleton in its sample. Its antigen is not identified. The run of the v3.0 immunoSEQ assay was at survey level. Target depth was 40,000-50,000 T-cell genomes per sample. Sequenced by immunoSEQ multiplex PCR; TCRdb stores in-frame clones only, minus some. The table records under 50,000 clones, approximately 86% of them present only once. This clonotype was sampled from a young woman with HIV. The sample was unsorted PBMCs, taken just before starting antiretroviral therapy. The chain carries TRBV11-3 and TRBJ2-2, with D unresolved. In nucleotides, the CDR3 is TGTGCCAGCAGCTTAAGGGATCCCGGGGAGCTGTTTTTT. Translation gives CASSLRDPGELFF.